This passage covers 11 T cell receptor beta chains from one sample sequenced in a study of OX40 agonist ivuxolimab in advanced cancers. The table came from immunoSEQ multiplex PCR; TCRdb's copy has only in-frame clones and leaves some out. Counted here are 55,000 to 75,000 clones, 75% to 90% occurring once; the ten biggest clones make up approximately 0.41%. Source: CD4+ or CD8+ T cells sorted from blood, taken in a trial of the OX40 agonist ivuxolimab. These receptors originate from an adult with an advanced solid tumor such as melanoma, head and neck, liver or kidney cancer.

V is TRBV28 and J is TRBJ1-3; unclear D gene. This CDR3 comprises 14 residues. V was trimmed by 7 bases and J by 0 bases, leaving 10 bases between them. The germline V gene encodes CDR1 MDHEN and CDR2 SYDVKM. The CDR3 sequence: CASIEGGSGNTIYF. The CDR3 DNA reads as TGTGCCAGCATCGAGGGTGGCTCTGGAAACACCATATATTTT.

The chain combines TRBV9 with TRBJ1-5; 11 nucleotides agree with TRBD1. CDR1 and CDR2 from the germline V gene are SGDLS and YYNGEE. The V segment lost 3 bases and the J segment 7 bases; nucleotides outside the gene matches: 3. This CDR3 spans 14 amino acids. The CDR3 loop is CASSAGTGGQPQHF. In DNA, the CDR3 is TGTGCCAGCAGCGCCGGGACAGGGGGACAGCCCCAGCATTTT. Using reference TRBV9 and TRBJ1-5 for the parts outside the CDR3, the full variable domain is DSGVTQTPKHLITATGQRVTLRCSPRSGDLSVYWYQQSLDQGLQFLIQYYNGEERAKGNILERFSAQQFPDLHSELNLSSLELGDSALYFCASSAGTGGQPQHFGDGTRLSIL.

This rearrangement joins TRBV21-1 to TRBJ1-2. TRBV21-1 is shown as a pseudogene. CDR3 size: 13 residues. The CDR3 DNA is TGTGCCATGTCCGAGTCCCATCAAGATGGCTACACCTTC. It codes for CAMSESHQDGYTF.

This chain connects TRBV2 to TRBJ1-2; 8 bases fit TRBD1. Unmatched junction bases numbered 10, after V lost 2 bases and J lost 8 bases. From germline, CDR1 is SNHLY and CDR2 FYNNEI. CDR3 length: 15 residues. CDR3 bases: TGTGCCAGCAGTGAACGGGGACAGGTGCGGGGCGGCTACACCTTC. Translated, it gives CASSERGQVRGGYTF.

The rearrangement uses TRBV29-1 and TRBJ2-7; the D gene could be TRBD1 or TRBD2 (5 bases each). Trimming took off 4 bases at V and 3 bases at J, with 16 bases between the two ends. The CDR3 is 14 residues long. Germline lookup yields CDR1 SQVTM and CDR2 ANQGSEA. This chain's CDR3 is CSVARDGRYYEQYF. CDR3 sequence (DNA): TGCAGCGTTGCTCGGGACGGTCGGTACTACGAGCAGTACTTC.

The sample holds one count of this clone. An end of the junction does not agree with germline; a read error may underlie this. The chain recombines TRBV10-3 with TRBJ1-1; D is uncertain. Germline V lookup: CDR1 ENHRY, CDR2 SYGVKD. The CDR3 spans 11 residues. CDR3 in amino acids: CAISESSGTTF. Written as DNA, the CDR3 is TGTGCCATCAGTGAGTCGAGCGGAACCACTTTT.

V is TRBV15 and J is TRBJ1-6; no reliable D call. With 5 bases removed from V and 6 bases from J, the gap between germline ends came to 11 bases. The CDR3 covers 14 residues. Germline lookup yields CDR1 LNHNV and CDR2 YYDKDF (reference sequence). This CDR3 reads CATSRRRGNSPLHF. The CDR3 DNA sequence: TGTGCCACCAGCCGGAGGCGGGGTAATTCACCCCTCCACTTT.

The genes are TRBV7-9 and TRBJ2-4, with D possibly being TRBD1 (5 bases). V lost 5 bases, J lost 7 bases, and 12 bases lay in between. Germline CDR1 reads SEHNR; CDR2 reads FQNEAQ (reference sequence). The CDR3 spans 13 residues. The CDR3 protein is CASSPGKGNIQYF. Here the CDR3 DNA reads TGTGCCAGCAGCCCTGGAAAGGGGAACATTCAGTACTTC.

The chain joins TRBV7-6 to TRBJ1-1; D unresolved. Germline CDR1 is SGHVS and CDR2 is FNYEAQ. The ends were cut back, 3 bases at V and 0 bases at J, with 5 bases in the middle. The CDR3 extends over 13 amino acids. CDR3: CASSFGMNTEAFF. The CDR3 bases are TGTGCCAGCAGCTTCGGTATGAACACTGAAGCTTTCTTT.

This rearrangement joins TRBV19 to TRBJ1-3, with a weak D call TRBD1 (6 bases). The CDR3 totals 15 residues. Between the trimmed V and J ends, which lost 5 bases and 2 bases, there was a span of 13 bases. CDR1 LNHDA and CDR2 SQIVND come from the germline V gene (reference sequence). The CDR3, as DNA: TGTGCCAGTAGTGCCAAAACAGGGACTGGAAACACCATATATTTT. Amino acids: CASSAKTGTGNTIYF.

The chain carries TRBV18 and TRBJ2-6; D is unresolved. V lost 2 bases and J 2 bases, leaving 13 bases between the germline ends. The CDR3 has 17 residues. Per the germline V gene, CDR1 is KGHSH and CDR2 is LQKENI. CDR3: CASSPRREFAGANVLTF. DNA for the CDR3: TGTGCCAGCTCACCAAGAAGAGAATTCGCTGGGGCCAACGTCCTGACTTTC.